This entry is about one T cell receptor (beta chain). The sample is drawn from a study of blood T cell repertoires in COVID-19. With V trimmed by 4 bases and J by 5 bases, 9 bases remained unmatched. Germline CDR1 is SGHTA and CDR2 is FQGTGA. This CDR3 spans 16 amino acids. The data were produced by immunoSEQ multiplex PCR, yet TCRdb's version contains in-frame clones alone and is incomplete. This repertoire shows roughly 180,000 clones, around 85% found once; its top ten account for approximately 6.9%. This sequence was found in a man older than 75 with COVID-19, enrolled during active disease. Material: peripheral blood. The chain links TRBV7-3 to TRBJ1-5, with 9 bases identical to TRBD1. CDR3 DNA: TGTGCCAGCAGCTCAGACAGGGGGGTGGTAGATCAGCCCCAGCATTTT. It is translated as CASSSDRGVVDQPQHF. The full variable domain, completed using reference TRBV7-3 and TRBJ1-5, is GAGVSQTPSNKVTEKGKYVELRCDPISGHTALYWYRQSLGQGPEFLIYFQGTGAADDSGLPNDRFFAVRPEGSVSTLKIQRTERGDSAVYLCASSSDRGVVDQPQHFGDGTRLSIL.